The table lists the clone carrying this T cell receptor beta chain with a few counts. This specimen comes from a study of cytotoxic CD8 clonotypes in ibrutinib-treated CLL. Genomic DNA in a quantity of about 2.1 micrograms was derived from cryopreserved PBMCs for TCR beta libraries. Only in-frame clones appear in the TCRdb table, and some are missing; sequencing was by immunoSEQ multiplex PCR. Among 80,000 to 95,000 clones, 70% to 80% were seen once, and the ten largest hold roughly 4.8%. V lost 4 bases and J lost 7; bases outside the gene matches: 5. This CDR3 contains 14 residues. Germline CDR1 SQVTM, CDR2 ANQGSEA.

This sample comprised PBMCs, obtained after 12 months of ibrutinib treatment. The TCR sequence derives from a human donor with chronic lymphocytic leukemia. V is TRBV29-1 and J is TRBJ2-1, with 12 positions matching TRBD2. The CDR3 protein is CSVGLAGGSNEQFF. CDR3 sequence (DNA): TGCAGCGTTGGGCTAGCGGGAGGGAGTAATGAGCAGTTCTTC.